Sequencing of this T cell receptor (beta chain) was carried out in a study of molecular identifiers for immune sequencing clone quantification (dated by TCRdb to 2017 to 2018). Concerning the study at large: For a replicate experiment, the RNA from either 20,000 or 100,000 naive CD8 T cells was divided into five aliquots, and four of those aliquots went on to sequencing. This methods study benchmarked molecular-identifier clustering-based TCR repertoire sequencing (MIDCIRS) and TCR RNA copy counting, using CD8 T cells to do so.

This clonotype has a single count. No cognate antigen has been identified for it. Without the conserved terminal phenylalanine or tryptophan, this CDR3 likely stems from a read error. Overall results and qualifications from the work: Spiked-in Jurkat TCR RNA equal to a single cell's worth was reported to be detectable even within 1,100,000 naive CD8 T cells. Without barcode sub-clustering, chimeric consensus sequences inflated TCR diversity; chimeras reached as high as 47%. Around 2.9 recovered TCR RNA copies per cell were obtained by modeling, versus about 9.7 by digital PCR, implying a capture efficiency of 30% to 35%. In CMV-specific effector cells, clones with more than 20 RNA copies contained over 97% of molecules, whereas in naive cells such clones contained under 1% of molecules. Highly expanded clone sizes could be underestimated if identical TCR molecules share a barcode. Naive libraries contained spiked-in Jurkat TCR RNA (around eleven copies' worth), which is not part of the donor repertoire.

The library was built by means of PCR. TCRdb records NextSeq 500 as the sequencer. Bulk TCR libraries were generated as previously described, with the TCR primers listed in Table S5 used. Purification of total RNA was performed with the Qiagen AllPrep DNA/RNA kit. Before analysis, reads from multiple sequencing runs of one library were combined. Regarding the original processing steps: Reads were retained only if the reads had an exact TCR constant sequence, and the retained reads were trimmed to 150 nt and grouped according to their 12-nt molecular barcodes. Reads inside each barcode group were sub-clustered using a 15% Levenshtein threshold, and a quality-weighted consensus sequence was constructed for each RNA molecule. Non-functional sequences were removed, as were lower-count sequences one edit away from another. Barcode sub-clusters with fewer than 20% of the maximum read count were removed, based on fitting two negative binomial distributions. The public sequencing data were trimmed at Q25 with fastp and processed into clonotypes with MiXCR by TCRdb, which kept only in-frame beta chains. Rows with a matching CDR3 protein are joined into one entry that keeps the most common DNA and genes. TCRdb's processing, not the authors', yielded these V and J calls. This sample holds 400,000 to 600,000 distinct CDR3 sequences; about 26% were observed only once. Jointly, the top ten make up under 0.8% of the sample.

Libraries of naive CD8 T cells were built from anywhere between about 20,000 and 1,000,000 sorted cells, with 10%, 30% or 50% of the purified RNA used. Naive CD8 T cells were FACS-sorted as CD8+CD4-CCR7+CD45RA+ on a BD FACSAria II into RLT Plus buffer. To test detection sensitivity, Jurkat RNA equivalent to under 12 TCR copies was spiked into samples of roughly 18,000-1,000,000 naive CD8 T cells. CD8 T cells were enriched using RosetteSep CD8+ T Cell Enrichment Cocktail and Ficoll-Paque, and the enriched cells then underwent ACK red cell lysis. Per the germline V gene (reference sequence), LNHDA is the CDR1 and SQIVND is the CDR2. Trimming at the junction amounts to 2 bases on V and 1 base on J, and the germline ends lie 11 bases apart. The CDR3 is 15 residues long, counting both termini. The DNA shown is the 45-base CDR3, in frame from base 1.

Source material: naive CD8+ T cells from blood, with Jurkat cell RNA spiked in. Taken with the paper, the label for cell subset or site translates to: FACS-sorted CD8+CD4-CCR7+CD45RA+ naive T cells. This TCR was sampled from a human donor in good health. Some libraries in this study had Jurkat cell RNA spiked in. Here the chain combines TRBV19 and TRBJ1-1, with an unclear D gene assignment. The encoded CDR3 is CASSISPGANTEAFL. The sequence in DNA is TGTGCCAGTAGTATATCGCCGGGAGCGAACACTGAAGCTTTCTTA.